The 9 T cell receptor beta chains given below trace back to one sample, sequenced in a study of blood T cell repertoires in COVID-19. This table comes from immunoSEQ multiplex PCR, and its TCRdb copy is limited to in-frame clones, with some not included. The repertoire includes roughly 120,000 clones, around 87% of them detected once, and around a quarter sits in the top ten. Sample: peripheral blood. Receptor source: a man in his 70s with active or convalescent COVID-19.

The chain joins TRBV7-6 to TRBJ1-5; no clear D gene. V lost 1 base and J 5 bases, leaving 15 bases between the germline ends. This CDR3 region has 16 residues. Germline V gene lookup returns CDR1 SGHVS and CDR2 FNYEAQ. CDR3 coding DNA: TGTGCCAGCAGCTTAGTTAGTGACTCCCGGGATCAGCCCCAGCATTTT. It is translated as CASSLVSDSRDQPQHF.

The gene calls are TRBV7-9 and TRBJ2-2; D is possibly TRBD2 (6 bases). Germline CDR1 is SEHNR and CDR2 is FQNEAQ (reference sequence). Trimming cost V 0 bases and J 4 bases, with 9 bases left between them. The CDR3 has 15 amino acids. DNA of the CDR3: TGTGCCAGCAGCTTAGCGGGAGGTAGCACCGGGGAGCTGTTTTTT. Translated: CASSLAGGSTGELFF. Filled out from reference TRBV7-9 and TRBJ2-2, the complete variable domain reads DTGVSQNPRHKITKRGQNVTFRCDPISEHNRLYWYRQTLGQGPEFLTYFQNEAQLEKSRLLSDRFSAERPKGSFSTLEIQRTEQGDSAMYLCASSLAGGSTGELFFGEGSRLTVL.

The chain joins TRBV19 to TRBJ1-2; D possibly corresponds to TRBD1 (5 bases). The germline gives CDR1 LNHDA, CDR2 SQIVND (reference sequence). The CDR3 is 15 amino acids. Trimming left V 7 bases short and J 8 bases short, with 23 bases between. The CDR3, as DNA: TGTGCCAGTAACAAACTTTACGGGGGTGGAGGCGGCTACACCTTC. It specifies CASNKLYGGGGGYTF.

The chain carries TRBV6-5 and TRBJ2-3; D is unclear. This CDR3 is built from 14 residues. Germline V gene sequence: CDR1 MNHEY, CDR2 SVGAGI. V was shortened by 5 bases and J by 0 bases, with 9 bases between the two germline ends. The DNA for the CDR3 is TGTGCCAGCAGTCACCCGAGTAGCACAGATACGCAGTATTTT. It is translated as CASSHPSSTDTQYF.

The chain has TRBV7-2 and TRBJ1-2; D might be TRBD1 (6 bases). The germline gives CDR1 SGHTA, CDR2 FQGNSA. The CDR3 consists of 16 residues. With 0 bases removed from V and 6 bases from J, the gap between germline ends came to 17 bases. The CDR3 DNA follows: TGTGCCAGCAGCTTAGCCCCCCTCTCCGGGACAAATGGCTACACCTTC. The encoded protein is CASSLAPLSGTNGYTF.

This sequence joins TRBV28 and TRBJ2-2, with 7 bases aligning to TRBD1. From germline, CDR1 is MDHEN and CDR2 SYDVKM. V gave up 7 bases and J gave up 2 bases; unmatched junction bases: 10. CDR3 size: 16 residues. The DNA for the CDR3 is TGTGCCAGCACCCCTGGGGTAGGGGGCAACACCGGGGAGCTGTTTTTT. This sequence encodes CASTPGVGGNTGELFF.

V usage is TRBV27 and J usage is TRBJ2-5; D may be TRBD2 (5 bases). The CDR3 spans 13 residues. Germline V lookup: CDR1 MNHEY, CDR2 SMNVEV (reference sequence). Deletions cut 3 bases from V and 9 bases from J, with 14 bases between. The CDR3 sequence is CASSFRGSTAQYF. CDR3 nucleotides: TGTGCCAGCAGTTTCCGAGGGAGTACGGCCCAGTACTTC.

This clone was seen only once. The chain links TRBV5-4 to TRBJ2-6; 7 bases match TRBD2. The CDR3 extends over 17 amino acids. Germline V gene lookup returns CDR1 SGHNT and CDR2 YYREEE (reference sequence). With 4 bases clipped from V and 2 bases from J, the junction kept 9 bases outside the gene matches. The CDR3 nucleotides read TGTGCCAGCAGCCCATCAGCGGGGAGCGCTGGGGCCAACGTCCTGACTTTC. Its translation is CASSPSAGSAGANVLTF.

This clone was counted once. The chain is built from TRBV15 and TRBJ2-3, with 12 positions matching TRBD1. CDR1 is LNHNV and CDR2 is YYDKDF in the germline V gene (reference sequence). The CDR3 is 16 residues long. With 0 bases clipped from V and 6 bases from J, the junction kept 4 bases outside the gene matches. CDR3 in DNA: TGTGCCACCAGCAGAGATGGGGACAGGGGGCAGGATACGCAGTATTTT. It yields the protein CATSRDGDRGQDTQYF. The entire variable domain, with the rest obtained from reference TRBV15 and TRBJ2-3, is as follows: DAMVIQNPRYQVTQFGKPVTLSCSQTLNHNVMYWYQQKSSQAPKLLFHYYDKDFNNEADTPDNFQSRRPNTSFCFLDIRSPGLGDTAMYLCATSRDGDRGQDTQYFGPGTRLTVL.